A single sample is the source of the 24 T cell receptor beta chains below, sequenced in a study of T cells after yellow fever vaccination. TCRdb passed the 5' RACE reads through MiXCR, listing each CDR3 protein once. This table holds approximately 350,000 distinct CDR3 sequences, around 10% found once. The sample consisted of PBMCs, taken on the day of the first yellow fever vaccination. These receptor sequences come from a man aged 18-30 years who received the YFV17D yellow fever vaccine.

This clonotype showed up many times. This rearrangement joins TRBV30 to TRBJ2-7; TRBD1 might be the D (5 bases). The germline CDR1 and CDR2 sequences are GTSNPN and SVGIG (reference sequence). V lost 3 bases, J lost 3 bases, and 6 bases lay in between. The CDR3 length is 11 residues. The CDR3 sequence: CAWSTGYEQYF. The CDR3 region has the DNA TGTGCCTGGAGCACAGGCTACGAGCAGTACTTC. The variable domain in full, completed from reference TRBV30 and TRBJ2-7, reads SQTIHQWPATLVQPVGSPLSLECTVEGTSNPNLYWYRQAAGRGLQLLFYSVGIGQISSEVPQNLSASRPQDRQFILSSKKLLLSDSGFYLCAWSTGYEQYFGPGTRLTVT.

The V gene is TRBV27, the J gene TRBJ1-1; a weak D match, TRBD1 (5 bases). V lost 1 base to trimming and J lost 3 bases, with 6 bases between them. This CDR3 region has 13 residues. Germline CDR1 reads MNHEY; CDR2 reads SMNVEV (reference sequence). CDR3 amino acids: CASSLFRDTEAFF. The CDR3 DNA sequence: TGTGCCAGCAGTTTATTCAGGGACACTGAAGCTTTCTTT.

This clonotype showed up just a few times. This chain joins TRBV3-2 and TRBJ1-1. TRBV3-2 constitutes a pseudogene. The CDR3 consists of 17 residues. CDR3 protein: CASNQDVTVGTRTEAFF. The CDR3 DNA follows: TGTGCCAGCAACCAGGACGTAACGGTGGGAACGAGAACTGAAGCTTTCTTT.

V usage is TRBV3-1 and J usage is TRBJ2-4, with D uncertain. V lost 5 bases and J lost 2, with 7 bases in between. The germline CDR1 and CDR2 sequences are LGHDT and YNNKEL (reference sequence). This CDR3 comprises 13 residues. CDR3 sequence reads: CASSASTKNIQYF. CDR3 nucleotide sequence: TGTGCCAGCAGCGCCAGCACCAAAAACATTCAGTACTTC.

Only a few counts were recorded for this clonotype. The chain uses TRBV20-1 and TRBJ1-5; D remains ambiguous. Looked up from germline, CDR1 is DFQATT and CDR2 is SNEGSKA (reference sequence). This CDR3 spans 14 amino acids. Between the trimmed V and J ends, which lost 1 base and 1 base, there was a span of 8 bases. The CDR3 reads CSARGGSSNQPQHF. Written as DNA, the CDR3 is TGCAGTGCTAGAGGCGGCTCGAGCAATCAGCCCCAGCATTTT.

This clonotype has just a few counts. The chain has TRBV6-1 and TRBJ2-3; 8 bases fit TRBD2. V shed 0 bases, J shed 2 bases, and the junction held 4 bases outside the gene matches. From germline, CDR1 is MNHNS and CDR2 SASEGT. The CDR3 is 16 residues long. CDR3 residues: CASSEAIAGTTDTQYF. The CDR3 coding sequence is TGTGCCAGCAGTGAAGCAATAGCGGGGACCACAGATACGCAGTATTTT.

V usage is TRBV14 and J usage is TRBJ1-2; D call uncertain. Per germline, CDR1 SGHDN and CDR2 FVKESK. This CDR3 is 15 amino acids long. V gave up 1 base and J gave up 0 bases, with 9 bases separating them. In DNA form, the CDR3 reads TGTGCCAGCAGCCAAGTTTCAGCATCTAACTATGGCTACACCTTC. Its translation is CASSQVSASNYGYTF.

V is TRBV5-1 and J is TRBJ1-2; 9 nucleotides line up with TRBD1. The CDR3 contains 15 residues. Trimming took 0 bases from V and 7 from J; bases not matched to a gene: 7. The V gene's germline CDR1 is SGHRS and CDR2 YFSETQ. CDR3 region: CASSLVDRGASGYTF. The CDR3 region has the DNA TGCGCCAGCAGCTTGGTGGACAGGGGCGCAAGTGGCTACACCTTC.

This clonotype showed up many times. The chain joins TRBV20-1 to TRBJ2-5; the match to TRBD2 covers 12 bases. CDR3 length: 14 residues. CDR1 and CDR2 from the germline V gene are DFQATT and SNEGSKA (reference sequence). Trimming at V came to 5 bases and at J to 7 bases, leaving 8 bases not matched to a gene. The CDR3 loop reads CSARASGGAGTQYF. CDR3 DNA: TGCAGTGCTCGAGCTAGCGGGGGGGCCGGGACCCAGTACTTC.

Ten or more counts support this clonotype. The chain couples TRBV6-5 to TRBJ1-4; a possible D gene is TRBD1 (6 bases). Germline CDR1 MNHEY, CDR2 SVGAGI. The CDR3 runs 16 residues. With 2 bases removed from V and 7 bases from J, the gap between germline ends came to 17 bases. The CDR3 sequence is CASSYQVRTDPEKLFF. The CDR3 DNA reads TGTGCCAGCAGTTACCAGGTCAGGACAGATCCTGAAAAACTGTTTTTT.

The table lists this clonotype with a few counts. This chain connects TRBV7-9 to TRBJ2-1, with 15 bases fitting TRBD2. The germline CDR1 and CDR2 sequences are SEHNR and FQNEAQ (reference sequence). V dropped 5 bases and J dropped 7; count of bases not matched to a gene: 9. This CDR3 contains 17 residues. As DNA, the CDR3 is TGTGCCAGCAGCGCCCGGACTAGCGGGGGGGCTTTGAATGAGCAGTTCTTC. This encodes CASSARTSGGALNEQFF.

The genes are TRBV7-9 and TRBJ2-2; either TRBD1 or TRBD2 may fit D (5 bases each). The CDR3 runs 15 residues. Between the trimmed V and J ends, which lost 6 bases and 4 bases, there was a span of 15 bases. Germline lookup yields CDR1 SEHNR and CDR2 FQNEAQ (reference sequence). The CDR3 region has the DNA TGTGCCAGCAGACCCTACGGGGCACTCACCGGGGAGCTGTTTTTT. Translated: CASRPYGALTGELFF.

The chain has TRBV5-1 and TRBJ2-5, with 7 bases lining up with TRBD2. Losses at the gene ends were 5 bases for V and 7 bases for J; bases not matched to a gene: 8. The CDR3 runs to 13 residues. From germline, CDR1 is SGHRS and CDR2 YFSETQ. The CDR3, as DNA: TGCGCCAGCAGTCCCGGGATAGCGGGGACCCAGTACTTC. It codes for CASSPGIAGTQYF.

This clonotype came up a few times. The rearrangement joins TRBV5-5 to TRBJ2-2; maybe TRBD1 (6 bases). Trimming took 4 bases from V and 0 from J, leaving 10 bases between them. CDR3 length: 15 amino acids. Looked up from germline, CDR1 is SGHKS and CDR2 is YYEKEE (reference sequence). In DNA, the CDR3 is TGTGCCAGCAGCCGGACAGTCGCGAACACCGGGGAGCTGTTTTTT. This encodes CASSRTVANTGELFF.

In this sample, this clonotype turned up once. The chain employs TRBV15 and TRBJ2-3; 8 bases map to TRBD2. The CDR3 spans 16 residues. CDR1 is LNHNV, CDR2 YYDKDF, per germline (reference sequence). V shed 3 bases and J 0 bases; nucleotides not matched to a gene: 5. DNA for the CDR3: TGTGCCACCAGCAGTGAACGGGGGGGGAGCACAGATACGCAGTATTTT. Residues: CATSSERGGSTDTQYF.

This clonotype was counted between two and nine times. The chain recombines TRBV5-1 with TRBJ2-5; the D is unclear. The V and J ends lost 3 bases and 1 base respectively, with 4 bases between them. Germline lookup yields CDR1 SGHRS and CDR2 YFSETQ. The CDR3 extends over 12 amino acids. As DNA, the CDR3 is TGCGCCAGCAGCTGGTTCCAAGAGACCCAGTACTTC. Translating it yields CASSWFQETQYF.

The V gene is TRBV5-1, the J gene TRBJ1-4; 9 positions match TRBD1. The CDR3 contains 15 residues. In germline, CDR1 is SGHRS, CDR2 YFSETQ. Germline trimming cut 3 bases from V and 5 bases from J; bases unmatched to any gene: 5. The CDR3 spells CASSSGQGINEKLFF. The CDR3 nucleotides read TGCGCCAGCAGCTCCGGACAGGGGATAAATGAAAAACTGTTTTTT.

The chain joins TRBV5-5 to TRBJ1-2; D possibly corresponds to TRBD1 (6 bases). This CDR3 has 16 residues. V lost 3 bases, J lost 2 bases, and 17 bases lay in between. CDR1 is SGHKS, CDR2 YYEKEE, per germline (reference sequence). The CDR3 DNA reads TGTGCCAGCAGCTCTGCCCGGGGGGCCTTAAACTATGGCTACACCTTC. This gives the protein CASSSARGALNYGYTF.

The chain has TRBV6-1 and TRBJ2-7; D is unresolved. The CDR3 is made up of 13 amino acids. Germline lookup yields CDR1 MNHNS and CDR2 SASEGT. Trimming pared 4 bases from V and 7 bases from J, leaving 14 bases between. The CDR3 region is CASSVQLTREQYV. In DNA form, the CDR3 reads TGTGCCAGCAGTGTACAGCTTACGAGAGAGCAGTACGTC.

This clonotype was counted a few times. The J gene is TRBJ2-3, the V gene TRBV5-1, with TRBD1 matching 7 bases. Germline V gene data show CDR1 as SGHRS and CDR2 as YFSETQ. The CDR3 sequence is 14 residues long. J gave up 5 bases and V 4 bases, and 7 bases lay outside the gene matches. CDR3: CASSPGTDGDTQYF. Written as DNA, the CDR3 is TGCGCCAGCAGCCCCGGGACAGACGGAGATACGCAGTATTTT.

This clonotype was seen a few times. The CDR3 protein is CATSDPGRALRETQYF. CDR3 sequence (DNA): TGTGCCACCAGTGACCCCGGCAGGGCCCTAAGGGAGACCCAGTACTTC. The V and J genes are TRBV24-1 and TRBJ2-5, with a tentative D call TRBD1 (5 bases). The germline V gene encodes CDR1 KGHDR and CDR2 SFDVKD. The CDR3 runs to 16 residues. V lost 4 bases, J lost 5 bases, and 19 bases lay in between.

In its sample, this clonotype was seen a few times. The rearrangement joins TRBV6-1 to TRBJ2-5; D unresolved. With 2 bases removed from V and 5 bases from J, the gap between germline ends came to 12 bases. In germline, CDR1 is MNHNS, CDR2 SASEGT. This CDR3 region has 14 residues. CDR3: CASSEPEGYETQYF. CDR3 coding DNA: TGTGCCAGCAGTGAACCGGAAGGGTACGAGACCCAGTACTTC.

The chain is built from TRBV11-2 and TRBJ2-1, with D possibly TRBD2 on 6 matching bases. The CDR3 length is 17 residues. Per germline, CDR1 SGHAT and CDR2 FQNNGV. V was clipped by 5 bases and J by 2 bases, with 19 bases between them. CDR3 sequence reads: CASSLRLGGVTYNEQFF. DNA for the CDR3: TGTGCCAGCAGCCTACGACTCGGCGGGGTCACCTACAATGAGCAGTTCTTC.

The chain recombines TRBV29-1 with TRBJ2-5; TRBD2 matches 7 bases. This CDR3 region has 14 residues. CDR1 and CDR2 from the germline V gene are SQVTM and ANQGSEA. J gave up 5 bases and V 1 base, and 7 bases lay outside the gene matches. CDR3 nucleotide sequence: TGCAGCGTTGAAGGTGCTAGCGGTGGGGAGACCCAGTACTTC. Residues: CSVEGASGGETQYF.